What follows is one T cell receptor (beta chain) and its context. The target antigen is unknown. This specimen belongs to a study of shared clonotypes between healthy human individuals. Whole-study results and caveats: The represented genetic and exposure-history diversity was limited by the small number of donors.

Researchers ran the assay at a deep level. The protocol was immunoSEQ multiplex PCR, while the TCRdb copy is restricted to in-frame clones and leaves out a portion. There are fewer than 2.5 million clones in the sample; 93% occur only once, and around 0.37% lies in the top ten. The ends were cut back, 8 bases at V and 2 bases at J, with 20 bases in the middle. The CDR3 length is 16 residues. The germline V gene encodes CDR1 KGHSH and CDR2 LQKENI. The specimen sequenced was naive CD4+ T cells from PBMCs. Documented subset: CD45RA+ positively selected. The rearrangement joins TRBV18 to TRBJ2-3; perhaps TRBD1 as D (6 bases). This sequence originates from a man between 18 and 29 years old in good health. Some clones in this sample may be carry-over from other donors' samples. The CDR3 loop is CASSNDVRTATDTQYF. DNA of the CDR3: TGTGCCAGCAGCAACGACGTGCGGACAGCCACAGATACGCAGTATTTT.